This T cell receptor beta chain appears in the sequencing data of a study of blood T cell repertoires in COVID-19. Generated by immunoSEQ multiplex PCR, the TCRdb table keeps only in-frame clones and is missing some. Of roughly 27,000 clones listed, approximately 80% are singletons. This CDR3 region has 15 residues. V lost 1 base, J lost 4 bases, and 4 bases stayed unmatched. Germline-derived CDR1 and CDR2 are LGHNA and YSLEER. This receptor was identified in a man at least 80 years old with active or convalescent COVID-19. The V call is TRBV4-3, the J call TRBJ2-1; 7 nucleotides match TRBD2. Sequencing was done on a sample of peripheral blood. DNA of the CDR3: TGCGCCAGCAGCCAAGTTCTAGCGGTATACAATGAGCAGTTCTTC. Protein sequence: CASSQVLAVYNEQFF.